The 4 T cell receptor beta chains in this list originate from one sample, sequenced in a study of persistence of HIV-infected CD4 T cells (dated by TCRdb to 2020 to 2022). TCRbeta repertoires were sequenced from genomic DNA with the immunoSEQ hsTCRB assay version 4 in survey mode. As stored in TCRdb, this immuneACCESS dataset retains in-frame rearrangements with V and J assigned. A fraction of the clones does not appear; measured against another copy, unresolved V genes explain less than half of the discrepancy, and the remainder lacks a known reason. The table for this sample lists approximately 45,000 clones; 85% to 90% of them were counted only once. Together, the top ten hold over 3% of the sample. This sample's treatment or condition label indicates: suppressive antiretroviral therapy. Cells were stimulated with anti-CD3/anti-CD28 magnetic beads as a nonspecific positive control representing the CD4+ T cell repertoire. CD4+ T cells that responded were sorted based on upregulation of both CD40 ligand and CD69.

No cognate antigen is known for these TCRs. The sample in question was CD4+ T cells sorted from PBMCs after approximately 18-hour stimulation, obtained from a patient who received antiretroviral therapy. Taken with the paper, the label for cell subset or site translates to: CD40L+CD69+ CD4 T cells responding to anti-CD3/anti-CD28 beads, representing the overall repertoire. Receptors originate from an adult woman with HIV who was CMV-seropositive.

The chain combines TRBV21-1 with TRBJ1-1; no DNA check was done on the table's D call, TRBD1. TRBV21-1 is noted as a pseudogene. This CDR3 is built from 11 residues. The CDR3 nucleotides are TGTGCCCCCAGGGAGAACACTGAAGCTTTCTTT. This encodes CAPRENTEAFF.

This clone has only a few counts. J is TRBJ1-1 and V is TRBV6-6; 8 bases match TRBD1. Germline assignment: CDR1 MNHNY and CDR2 SVGAGI (reference sequence). Trimming took 2 bases from V and 1 from J; bases not matched to a gene: 3. The CDR3 extends over 15 amino acids. Here the CDR3 reads CASSYRQGKNTEAFF. The CDR3 DNA reads TGTGCCAGCAGTTACAGACAGGGGAAGAACACTGAAGCTTTCTTT.

The chain uses TRBV7-6 and TRBJ2-2; D ambiguous. This CDR3 region has 13 residues. Germline V CDR1 and CDR2: SGHVS, FNYEAQ. Trimming pared 5 bases from V and 4 bases from J, leaving 8 bases between. CDR3 sequence: CASSPSGTGELFF. CDR3 coding DNA: TGTGCCAGCAGCCCTAGTGGCACCGGGGAGCTGTTTTTT.

The rearrangement links TRBV7-2 to TRBJ2-7, with D possibly matching TRBD1 (7 bases). The CDR3 is made up of 15 amino acids. Trimming left V 1 base short and J 6 bases short, with 16 bases between. Germline V gene data show CDR1 as SGHTA and CDR2 as FQGNSA. CDR3 sequence: CASSLGPGGKAEQYF. DNA for the CDR3: TGTGCCAGCAGCTTAGGCCCAGGGGGGAAGGCCGAGCAGTACTTC.